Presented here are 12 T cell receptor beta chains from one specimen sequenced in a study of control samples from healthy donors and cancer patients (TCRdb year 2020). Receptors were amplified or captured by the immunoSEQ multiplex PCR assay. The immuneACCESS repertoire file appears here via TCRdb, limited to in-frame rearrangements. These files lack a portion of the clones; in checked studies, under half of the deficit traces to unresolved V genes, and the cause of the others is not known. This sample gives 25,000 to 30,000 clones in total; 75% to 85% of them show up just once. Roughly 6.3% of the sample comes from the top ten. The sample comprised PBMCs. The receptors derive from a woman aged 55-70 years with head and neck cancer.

The CDR3 region is CASGARDSGNTIYF. The CDR3 DNA reads TGTGCCAGCGGGGCTAGAGACTCTGGAAACACCATATATTTT. This chain uses TRBV6-6 with TRBJ1-3; D perhaps matches TRBD1 (5 bases). CDR3 length: 14 amino acids. CDR1 MNHNY and CDR2 SVGAGI come from the germline V gene (reference sequence). The V gene lost 8 bases and the J gene lost 0 bases, with 11 bases spanning the gap.

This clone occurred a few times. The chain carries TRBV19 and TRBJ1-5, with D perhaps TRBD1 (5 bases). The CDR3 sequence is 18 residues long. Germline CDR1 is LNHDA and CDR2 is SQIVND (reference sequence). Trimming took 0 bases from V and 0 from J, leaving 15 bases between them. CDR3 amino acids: CASSIDGGYRGSNQPQHF. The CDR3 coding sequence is TGTGCCAGTAGTATAGATGGGGGTTATCGGGGTAGCAATCAGCCCCAGCATTTT.

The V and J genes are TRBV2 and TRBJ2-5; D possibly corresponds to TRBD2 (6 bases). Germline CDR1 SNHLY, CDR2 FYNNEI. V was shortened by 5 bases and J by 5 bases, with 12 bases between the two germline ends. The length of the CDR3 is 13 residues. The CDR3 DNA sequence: TGTGCCAGCAGTCGAGGAGGGGCCGAGACCCAGTACTTC. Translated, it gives CASSRGGAETQYF.

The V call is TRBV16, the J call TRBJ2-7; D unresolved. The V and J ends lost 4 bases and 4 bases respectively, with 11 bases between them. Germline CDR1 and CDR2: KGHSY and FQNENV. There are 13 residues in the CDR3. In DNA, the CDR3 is TGTGCCAGCAGCCCCCAACTGGGATACGAGCAGTACTTC. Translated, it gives CASSPQLGYEQYF. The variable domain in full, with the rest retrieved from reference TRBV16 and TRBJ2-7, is GEEVAQTPKHLVRGEGQKAKLYCAPIKGHSYVFWYQQVLKNEFKFLISFQNENVFDETGMPKERFSAKCLPNSPCSLEIQATKLEDSAVYFCASSPQLGYEQYFGPGTRLTVT.

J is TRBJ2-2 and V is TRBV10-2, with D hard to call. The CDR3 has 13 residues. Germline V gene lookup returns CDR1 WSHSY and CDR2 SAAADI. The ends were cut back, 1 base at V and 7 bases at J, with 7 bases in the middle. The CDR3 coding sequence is TGCGCCAGCAGTGAGTATGCCAGCGGGGAGCTGTTTTTT. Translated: CASSEYASGELFF.

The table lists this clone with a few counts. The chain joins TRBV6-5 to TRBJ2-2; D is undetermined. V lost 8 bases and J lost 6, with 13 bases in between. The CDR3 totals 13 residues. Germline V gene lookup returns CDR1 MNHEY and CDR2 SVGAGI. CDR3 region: CASSRTLPGELFF. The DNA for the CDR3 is TGTGCCAGCTCCCGGACCCTCCCCGGGGAGCTGTTTTTT.

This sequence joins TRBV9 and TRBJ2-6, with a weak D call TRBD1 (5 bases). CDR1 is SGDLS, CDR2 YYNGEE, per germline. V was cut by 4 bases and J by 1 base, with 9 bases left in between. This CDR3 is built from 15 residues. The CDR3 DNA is TGTGCCAGCAGCACCCGACAGTCTGGGGCCAACGTCCTGACTTTC. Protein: CASSTRQSGANVLTF.

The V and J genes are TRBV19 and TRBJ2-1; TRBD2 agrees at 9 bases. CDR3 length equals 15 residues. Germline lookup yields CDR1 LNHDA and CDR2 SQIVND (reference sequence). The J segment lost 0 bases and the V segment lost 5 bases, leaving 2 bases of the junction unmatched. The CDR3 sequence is CASSGTSRSYNEQFF. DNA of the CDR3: TGTGCCAGTAGTGGGACTAGCCGCTCCTACAATGAGCAGTTCTTC. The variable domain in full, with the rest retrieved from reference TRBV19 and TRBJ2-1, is DGGITQSPKYLFRKEGQNVTLSCEQNLNHDAMYWYRQDPGQGLRLIYYSQIVNDFQKGDIAEGYSVSREKKESFPLTVTSAQKNPTAFYLCASSGTSRSYNEQFFGPGTRLTVL.

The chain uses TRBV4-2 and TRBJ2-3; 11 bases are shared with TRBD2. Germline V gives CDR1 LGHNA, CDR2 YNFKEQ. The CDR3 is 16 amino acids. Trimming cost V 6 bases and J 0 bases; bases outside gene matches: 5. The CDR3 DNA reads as TGTGCCAGCAGTCCTAGCGGGGGGCGTAGCACAGATACGCAGTATTTT. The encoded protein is CASSPSGGRSTDTQYF.

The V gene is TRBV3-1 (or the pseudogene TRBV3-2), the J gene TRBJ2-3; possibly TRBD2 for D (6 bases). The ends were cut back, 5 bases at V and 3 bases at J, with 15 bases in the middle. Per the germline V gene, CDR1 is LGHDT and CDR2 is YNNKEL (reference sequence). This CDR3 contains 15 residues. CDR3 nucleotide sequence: TGTGCCAGCAGCGCCCCGGAGGGGATAACAGATACGCAGTATTTT. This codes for CASSAPEGITDTQYF.

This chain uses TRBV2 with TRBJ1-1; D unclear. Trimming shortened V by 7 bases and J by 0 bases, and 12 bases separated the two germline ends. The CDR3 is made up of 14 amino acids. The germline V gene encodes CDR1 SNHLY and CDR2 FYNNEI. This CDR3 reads CASKPDRLNTEAFF. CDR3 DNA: TGTGCCAGCAAACCGGACCGCTTGAACACTGAAGCTTTCTTT.

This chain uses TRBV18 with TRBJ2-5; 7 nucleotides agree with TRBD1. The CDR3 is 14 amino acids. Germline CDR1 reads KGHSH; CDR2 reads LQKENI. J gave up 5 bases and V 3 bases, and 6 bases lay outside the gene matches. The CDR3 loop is CASSPDRTEETQYF. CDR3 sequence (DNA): TGTGCCAGCTCACCGGACAGGACGGAGGAGACCCAGTACTTC. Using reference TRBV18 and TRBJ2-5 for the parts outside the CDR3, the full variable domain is NAGVMQNPRHLVRRRGQEARLRCSPMKGHSHVYWYRQLPEEGLKFMVYLQKENIIDESGMPKERFSAEFPKEGPSILRIQQVVRGDSAAYFCASSPDRTEETQYFGPGTRLLVL.